Listed below are T cell receptor beta chains from one sample, sequenced in a study of T cell responses to AZD1222 COVID-19 vaccine. Here immunoSEQ multiplex PCR was the method, and the copy in TCRdb shows in-frame clones only, minus some. The sample holds about 81,000 clones; about nine tenths are singletons and the top ten take under 14%. The sequences come from peripheral blood, collected 28 days after the second AZD1222 dose. Every receptor here comes from an adult who received the AZD1222 COVID-19 vaccine. Both conserved end residues are part of each CDR3. A D gene is named only where the DNA matches it firmly. Only some rows state a clone size, as once, few, many or a class for expanded clones.

size	V	D	J	length	DNA	CDR3
-	TRBV28	TRBD2	TRBJ2-2	15	TGTGCCAGCAGTAAGACTAGCGGGAACACCGGGGAGCTGTTTTTT	CASSKTSGNTGELFF
once	TRBV30	-	TRBJ2-7	11	TGTGCCTGGAGTACCCAGTACGAGCAGTACTTC	CAWSTQYEQYF
-	TRBV7-6	-	TRBJ1-6	16	TGTGCCAGCAGCTCTGGCGCAGGGACTTCTGCGTCACCCCTCCACTTT	CASSSGAGTSASPLHF
-	TRBV27	-	TRBJ1-2	15	TGTGCCAGCAAAATGACAGGTCAGAGCTCCTATGGCTACACCTTC	CASKMTGQSSYGYTF
-	TRBV5-1	-	TRBJ1-4	15	TGCGCCAGCAGCTTGCGAGGTAGTGCTAATGAAAAACTGTTTTTT	CASSLRGSANEKLFF
-	TRBV24-1	-	TRBJ2-1	14	TGTGCCACCAGTGACCGAAAAGGACTTAATGAGCAGTTCTTC	CATSDRKGLNEQFF
-	TRBV10-1	-	TRBJ1-1	9	TGCGCCAGCACCAGGGAAGCTTTCTTT	CASTREAFF
-	TRBV28	-	TRBJ1-6	12	TGTGCCAGTACCCCGCCAGGGTCACCCCTCCACTTT	CASTPPGSPLHF
-	TRBV4-1	-	TRBJ2-1	15	TGCGCCAGCAGCCAAGTGTATGGCGGTACCGATGAGCAGTTCTTC	CASSQVYGGTDEQFF
-	TRBV5-4	-	TRBJ2-7	11	TGTGCCAGCAGCTCCTTCTACGAGCAGTACTTC	CASSSFYEQYF
-	TRBV4-2	TRBD2	TRBJ2-1	16	TGTGCCAGCAGCCCTCTTCGCGCGGGAGATGAAAATGAGCAGTTCTTC	CASSPLRAGDENEQFF
-	TRBV5-5	TRBD1	TRBJ1-2	12	TGTGCCAGCAGCTACAGGGGGCAAGGCTACACCTTC	CASSYRGQGYTF
-	TRBV2	TRBD2	TRBJ2-1	14	TGTGCCAGCAGTTGGACTAGCGGGAGCTATGAGCAGTTCTTC	CASSWTSGSYEQFF
-	TRBV2	-	TRBJ2-3	12	TGTGCCAGCAAGCCGCGGGCGGATACGCAGTATTTT	CASKPRADTQYF
-	TRBV5-1	-	TRBJ2-7	13	TGCGCCAGCAGCCTTGGGACACTCGGCGAGCAGTACTTC	CASSLGTLGEQYF
-	TRBV24-1	-	TRBJ1-5	14	TGTGCCACCAGACCGACAGGATCCAATCAGCCCCAGCATTTT	CATRPTGSNQPQHF
-	TRBV5-4	-	TRBJ1-2	11	TGTGCCAGCAGCTTAGGATATGGCTACACCTTC	CASSLGYGYTF
-	TRBV18	-	TRBJ1-1	14	TGTGCCAGCTCACCATACACAGAGAACACTGAAGCTTTCTTT	CASSPYTENTEAFF
-	TRBV18	TRBD1	TRBJ2-7	15	TGTGCCAGCTCACCGGGGACAGGGGGCTCCTACGAGCAGTACTTC	CASSPGTGGSYEQYF
-	TRBV29-1	TRBD1	TRBJ1-2	13	TGCAGCGTCCTCAGGGGGGCGGGTTATGGCTACACCTTC	CSVLRGAGYGYTF
once	TRBV19	TRBD1	TRBJ1-2	14	TGTGCCAGTACTCCGTGGGGACAGGGAGATGGCTACACCTTC	CASTPWGQGDGYTF
once	TRBV3-1/TRBV3-2	-	TRBJ2-4	14	TGTGCCAGCAGCCTACAGGGACCCAAAAACATTCAGTACTTC	CASSLQGPKNIQYF
-	TRBV7-2	-	TRBJ1-5	15	TGTGCCAGCAGCTTACTCCCAGGGGGCAATCAGCCCCAGCATTTT	CASSLLPGGNQPQHF
-	TRBV21-1	-	TRBJ2-1	13	TGTGCCAGCAGCACTGACAACCCCCGAGAGCAGTTCTTC	CASSTDNPREQFF
-	TRBV29-1	-	TRBJ2-7	13	TGCAGCGTTGAAGGAACGGGGCTGGCCGAGCAGTACTTC	CSVEGTGLAEQYF
-	TRBV10-3	-	TRBJ2-3	14	TGTGCCATCAGTGGAGGACTGGATCCAGATACGCAGTATTTT	CAISGGLDPDTQYF
-	TRBV5-1	-	TRBJ1-4	14	TGCGCCAGCAGATTCCTGGGGCCAAATGAAAAACTGTTTTTT	CASRFLGPNEKLFF
-	TRBV15	TRBD1	TRBJ2-1	18	TGTGCCACCAGCAGACAAACTACCGGGACAGGAGACTACAATGAGCAGTTCTTC	CATSRQTTGTGDYNEQFF
-	TRBV3-1/TRBV3-2	-	TRBJ1-1	12	TGTGCCAGCAGCGGCCCCAACACTGAAGCTTTCTTT	CASSGPNTEAFF
-	TRBV18	-	TRBJ2-2	16	TGTGCCAGCTCACCATTCGAAGGGGTATCTCCCGGGGAGCTGTTTTTT	CASSPFEGVSPGELFF
once	TRBV6-1	TRBD2	TRBJ2-3	17	TGTGCCAGCAGTGAAAAAGGGACTAGCGGGAGTGAAGATACGCAGTATTTT	CASSEKGTSGSEDTQYF
once	TRBV7-3	-	TRBJ1-6	15	TGTGCCAGCAGCTTTTCCGGGGCCTATAATTCACCCCTCCACTTT	CASSFSGAYNSPLHF
-	TRBV7-9	-	TRBJ2-5	16	TGTGCCAGCAGCTTGGCCGTCAGGGTGGTCAGAGAGACCCAGTACTTC	CASSLAVRVVRETQYF
-	TRBV29-1	-	TRBJ1-5	12	TGCAGCGTTGTGTCCCCCCCTCAGCCCCAGCATTTT	CSVVSPPQPQHF
-	TRBV5-1	TRBD2	TRBJ2-1	16	TGCGCCAGCAGCTGGGCCGGGACTAGCACTTACAATGAGCAGTTCTTC	CASSWAGTSTYNEQFF
-	TRBV10-1	-	TRBJ1-1	13	TGCGCCAGCAGTGTTCCGGGAGGCACTGAAGCTTTCTTT	CASSVPGGTEAFF
-	TRBV11-2	-	TRBJ1-2	15	TGTGCCAGCAGCTTAGATGGTAGTTGGGGATGGGGCTACACCTTC	CASSLDGSWGWGYTF
-	TRBV30	-	TRBJ1-4	15	TGTGCCTGGAGTGGAACAAAGGGACTTAATGAAAAACTGTTTTTT	CAWSGTKGLNEKLFF
-	TRBV12-3/TRBV12-4	TRBD1	TRBJ1-5	13	TGTGCCAGCTCAGGGGGCTATGGTCAGCCCCAGCATTTT	CASSGGYGQPQHF
-	TRBV14	-	TRBJ2-7	15	TGTGCCAGCAGCCAAACAAACAGGTACCCCTACGAGCAGTACTTC	CASSQTNRYPYEQYF
-	TRBV3-1/TRBV3-2	-	TRBJ1-2	13	TGTGCCAGCAGCCGAAAGCTAGGCTATGGCTACACCTTC	CASSRKLGYGYTF
-	TRBV28	-	TRBJ1-1	13	TGTGCCAGCATAATACAGGGGAACACTGAAGCTTTCTTT	CASIIQGNTEAFF
-	TRBV5-1	TRBD1	TRBJ1-2	16	TGCGCCAGCAGTCCGGGACAGGGGGCGCTTAACTATGGCTACACCTTC	CASSPGQGALNYGYTF
once	TRBV5-1	TRBD2	TRBJ2-1	16	TGCGCCAGCAGCTTGGTACCGGGACTAGCGGACAATGAGCAGTTCTTC	CASSLVPGLADNEQFF
-	TRBV5-1	TRBD1	TRBJ2-7	14	TGCGCCAGCAGCACCCCGGGACAGGGTAACGAGCAGTACTTC	CASSTPGQGNEQYF
-	TRBV18	TRBD1	TRBJ1-1	16	TGTGCCAGCTCACCAGGCACAGGGGGTTGGGACACTGAAGCTTTCTTT	CASSPGTGGWDTEAFF
-	TRBV19	-	TRBJ2-2	15	TGTGCCAGTAGTGTGGGGATCCAGAACACCGGGGAGCTGTTTTTT	CASSVGIQNTGELFF
-	TRBV5-5	-	TRBJ1-4	13	TGTGCCAGCAGCTTGGGGCTGACTGAAAAACTGTTTTTT	CASSLGLTEKLFF
-	TRBV3-1/TRBV3-2	-	TRBJ1-1	16	TGTGCCAGCAGCCAAGATCGGCGAGGGCCGAACACTGAAGCTTTCTTT	CASSQDRRGPNTEAFF
-	TRBV7-9	TRBD1	TRBJ1-5	17	TGTGCCAGCAGCTTAGGGGGCGGACAGGGCTACAATCAGCCCCAGCATTTT	CASSLGGGQGYNQPQHF
-	TRBV27	TRBD1	TRBJ2-1	18	TGTGCCAGCAGACCAAACCGCGGACAGGGGGCCTCCTACAATGAGCAGTTCTTC	CASRPNRGQGASYNEQFF
-	TRBV25-1	TRBD1	TRBJ1-1	16	TGTGCCAGCAGTGCCCTAACAGGGGGCCTTGGCACTGAAGCTTTCTTT	CASSALTGGLGTEAFF
-	TRBV15	-	TRBJ1-3	14	TGTGCCACCAGCAGAGATCGCGGTGGAAACACCATATATTTT	CATSRDRGGNTIYF
-	TRBV4-1	-	TRBJ1-1	13	TGCGCCAGCAGCCAAGTGGGGACTGGTGAAGCTTTCTTT	CASSQVGTGEAFF
-	TRBV7-9	-	TRBJ1-1	14	TGTGCCAGCAGCTTACTGGGGGCCTGGACTGAAGCTTTCTTT	CASSLLGAWTEAFF
-	TRBV5-1	-	TRBJ1-2	15	TGCGCCAGCAGCTTGGAGCAGCCTTCTAACTATGGCTACACCTTC	CASSLEQPSNYGYTF
-	TRBV7-3	-	TRBJ2-3	11	TGTGCCAGCAGCTCCACAGATACGCAGTATTTT	CASSSTDTQYF
-	TRBV5-1	TRBD2	TRBJ2-1	17	TGCGCCAGCAGCTTGCCCCGGACTAGGGTGGAGTACGATGAGCAGTTCTTC	CASSLPRTRVEYDEQFF